This TCR beta chain is drawn from a study of cytomegalovirus exposure and HLA in healthy donors. V was pared by 7 bases and J by 1 base, with 6 bases of the junction left unmatched. Germline V CDR1 and CDR2: LNHDA, SQIVND (reference sequence). CDR3 length: 14 residues. The PCR made use of 60 Vbeta and 13 Jbeta primers. Method: immunoSEQ multiplex PCR; TCRdb's copy keeps in-frame clones and lacks some. The data contain about 50,000 clones, around 80% of them singletons. V and J are TRBV19 and TRBJ1-1, with TRBD1 matching 7 bases. The receptor was derived from a man younger than 45 in good health and CMV-seropositive. Specimen: PBMCs. The CDR3 is CASTTGETNTEAFF. In nucleotides, the CDR3 is TGTGCCAGTACCACAGGGGAAACGAACACTGAAGCTTTCTTT.